These 19 T cell receptor beta chains originate from one sample sequenced in a study of beta chain features in type 1 diabetes. General observations from the study: Type 1 diabetes patients showed a moderate but significant shortening of TCRB CDR3s in all four CD4+ subsets.

Their cognate antigens are unknown. Isolated RNA was reverse transcribed in full, so expressed TCRB transcripts were sequenced. The assay was immunoSEQ multiplex PCR, and TCRdb's table has in-frame clones only and misses some. Among around 600,000 clones listed, under 15% were seen once. Sequenced: naive CD4+ T cells from blood. The receptors stem from a man younger than 40 with type 1 diabetes.

The chain carries TRBV2 and TRBJ1-2; 10 bases are shared with TRBD1. Germline V gene sequence: CDR1 SNHLY, CDR2 FYNNEI. V shed 5 bases, J shed 8 bases, and the junction held 11 bases outside the gene matches. The CDR3 contains 15 residues. CDR3 loop: CASSLNPGQGKGYTF. The CDR3 bases are TGTGCCAGCAGTCTTAACCCGGGACAGGGGAAAGGCTACACCTTC.

The chain is built from TRBV7-2 and TRBJ1-6; 7 bases map to TRBD1. This CDR3 comprises 16 residues. CDR1 SGHTA and CDR2 FQGNSA come from the germline V gene. The junction had 4 bases not matched to a gene; V was cut back by 5 bases and J by 0 bases. The DNA for the CDR3 is TGTGCCAGCAGCAGGGACAGCAGCTCCTATAATTCACCCCTCCACTTT. Translation gives CASSRDSSSYNSPLHF. Drawing the rest from reference TRBV7-2 and TRBJ1-6, the complete variable domain is GAGVSQSPSNKVTEKGKDVELRCDPISGHTALYWYRQSLGQGLEFLIYFQGNSAPDKSGLPSDRFSAERTGGSVSTLTIQRTQQEDSAVYLCASSRDSSSYNSPLHFGNGTRLTVT.

This clone was counted a few times. This chain uses TRBV10-2 with TRBJ1-1; no definite D call. Trimming pared 2 bases from V and 3 bases from J, leaving 7 bases between. CDR1 WSHSY and CDR2 SAAADI come from the germline V gene. The CDR3 is 13 amino acids. CDR3 loop: CASSENGDTEAFF. The CDR3 coding sequence is TGCGCCAGCAGTGAGAATGGGGACACTGAAGCTTTCTTT.

The chain uses TRBV19 and TRBJ2-1; TRBD2 agrees at 12 bases. With V trimmed by 5 bases and J by 5 bases, 4 bases remained unmatched. The germline CDR1 and CDR2 sequences are LNHDA and SQIVND (reference sequence). This CDR3 contains 15 residues. CDR3 amino acids: CASSPRLAGDNEQFF. The CDR3 DNA is TGTGCCAGTAGTCCGCGACTAGCGGGGGACAATGAGCAGTTCTTC.

This clone was counted between two and nine times. J is TRBJ2-3 and V is TRBV11-2; D may be TRBD1 (6 bases). Germline values: CDR1 SGHAT, CDR2 FQNNGV. V was shortened by 7 bases and J by 1 base, with 15 bases between the two germline ends. The CDR3 extends over 15 amino acids. The CDR3 sequence: CASNRGGDGTDTQYF. DNA for the CDR3: TGTGCCAGCAACCGAGGGGGAGACGGCACAGATACGCAGTATTTT.

The chain couples TRBV14 to TRBJ1-1; D is undetermined. V gave up 4 bases and J gave up 1 base, with 10 bases separating them. CDR3 length: 14 residues. The germline CDR1 and CDR2 sequences are SGHDN and FVKESK. CDR3 nucleotides: TGTGCCAGCAGCCTAACCACCAGGAACACTGAAGCTTTCTTT. Residues: CASSLTTRNTEAFF.

This clone was seen only a few times. V gene TRBV6-5 combines with J gene TRBJ2-2; D unresolved. CDR3 length: 13 residues. The germline V gene has CDR1 MNHEY and CDR2 SVGAGI. The V end lost 5 bases, the J end lost 2 bases, and 6 bases lay between the germline ends. The CDR3 DNA reads TGTGCCAGCAGTCCCCTAAACACCGGGGAGCTGTTTTTT. It encodes CASSPLNTGELFF.

The V and J genes are TRBV4-3 and TRBJ1-4; 7 bases are a match to TRBD1. The CDR3 is 15 amino acids. Trimming took 3 bases from V and 3 from J; bases not matched to a gene: 4. Germline lookup yields CDR1 LGHNA and CDR2 YSLEER. The CDR3 sequence is CASSQTQGPNEKLFF. DNA for the CDR3: TGCGCCAGCAGCCAGACACAGGGGCCTAATGAAAAACTGTTTTTT.

The genes are TRBV6-5 and TRBJ2-7; D is perhaps TRBD2 (5 bases). This CDR3 has 14 residues. In germline, CDR1 is MNHEY, CDR2 SVGAGI. V shed 5 bases and J shed 2 bases, with 13 bases lying between them. In DNA form, the CDR3 reads TGTGCCAGCAGTACTAATACCGGGACCTACGAGCAGTACTTC. This codes for CASSTNTGTYEQYF.

The chain employs TRBV10-3 and TRBJ1-5; 7 bases map to TRBD1. J lost 4 bases, V lost 2 bases, and 11 bases had no gene match. The CDR3 has 17 residues. Germline assignment: CDR1 ENHRY and CDR2 SYGVKD. The CDR3 sequence: CAISETSRTGGNQPQHF. Here the CDR3 DNA reads TGTGCCATCAGTGAGACGTCTAGGACAGGTGGTAATCAGCCCCAGCATTTT.

This rearrangement joins TRBV7-2 to TRBJ1-4; 10 bases match TRBD1. Germline-derived CDR1 and CDR2 are SGHTA and FQGNSA. The CDR3 length is 15 residues. The V segment lost 3 bases and the J segment 4 bases; nucleotides outside the gene matches: 2. DNA of the CDR3: TGTGCCAGCAGCTTCGACAGGGGGCTTAATGAAAAACTGTTTTTT. Amino acid sequence: CASSFDRGLNEKLFF.

This chain connects TRBV4-1 to TRBJ1-5; 8 nucleotides match TRBD1. Germline assignment: CDR1 MGHRA and CDR2 YSYEKL. J gave up 3 bases and V 0 bases, and 1 base lay outside the gene matches. The CDR3 has 15 residues. CDR3 sequence reads: CASSQDRGPNQPQHF. CDR3 in DNA: TGCGCCAGCAGCCAAGACAGGGGGCCCAATCAGCCCCAGCATTTT.

The table lists this clone with a few counts. The chain recombines TRBV28 with TRBJ2-6; 7 positions match TRBD1. Germline values: CDR1 MDHEN, CDR2 SYDVKM. J gave up 1 base and V 4 bases, and 16 bases lay outside the gene matches. The CDR3 spans 20 residues. CDR3 sequence reads: CASSSPWTGLVLSGANVLTF. The CDR3 DNA is TGTGCCAGCAGTTCTCCCTGGACAGGTCTGGTCCTTTCTGGGGCCAACGTCCTGACTTTC.

The V gene is TRBV7-2, the J gene TRBJ1-6, with unresolved D. This CDR3 has 15 amino acids. Germline V gives CDR1 SGHTA, CDR2 FQGNSA. Deletions cut 5 bases from V and 4 bases from J, with 12 bases between. Here the CDR3 DNA reads TGTGCCAGCAGCCCAGGACTGGCTTATAATTCACCCCTCCACTTT. It encodes CASSPGLAYNSPLHF. Combining the CDR3 with reference TRBV7-2 and TRBJ1-6 gives the whole variable domain GAGVSQSPSNKVTEKGKDVELRCDPISGHTALYWYRQSLGQGLEFLIYFQGNSAPDKSGLPSDRFSAERTGGSVSTLTIQRTQQEDSAVYLCASSPGLAYNSPLHFGNGTRLTVT.

The chain couples TRBV9 to TRBJ2-2; 10 positions agree with TRBD2. After removal of 4 bases from V and 8 bases from J, the junction contained 8 bases not matched to a gene. Germline CDR1 and CDR2: SGDLS and YYNGEE. The CDR3 runs to 15 residues. Written as DNA, the CDR3 is TGTGCCAGCAGCCTGACTAGCGGGCCTATGGGGGAGCTGTTTTTT. Its translation is CASSLTSGPMGELFF.

This clone has just a few counts. This chain links TRBV6-5 with TRBJ1-1, with 8 positions matching TRBD1. V trimming: 4 bases; J trimming: 2 bases; junction bases outside the gene matches: 9. CDR1 and CDR2 from the germline V gene are MNHEY and SVGAGI. The CDR3 length is 16 residues. CDR3 sequence reads: CASSSPGTGGNTEAFF. CDR3 bases: TGTGCCAGCAGTTCCCCGGGGACAGGTGGAAACACTGAAGCTTTCTTT.

The chain couples TRBV9 to TRBJ1-5; the D gene is possibly TRBD1 (6 bases). V was trimmed by 0 bases and J by 7 bases, leaving 11 bases between them. Germline CDR1 is SGDLS and CDR2 is YYNGEE. This CDR3 has 14 amino acids. CDR3 nucleotide sequence: TGTGCCAGCAGCGTAGGAGGGGGTGAACAGCCCCAGCATTTT. This translates into CASSVGGGEQPQHF.

A few counts support this clone. The J gene is TRBJ2-7, the V gene TRBV5-6, with 7 bases aligning to TRBD1. Germline lookup yields CDR1 SGHDT and CDR2 YYEEEE. V lost 2 bases to trimming and J lost 1 base; unmatched junction nucleotides: 3. The CDR3 consists of 14 residues. The CDR3 DNA reads TGTGCCAGCAGCTTCGAGGGGGCTTCCTACGAGCAGTACTTC. It yields the protein CASSFEGASYEQYF.

The genes are TRBV30 and TRBJ2-5; 8 bases align to TRBD2. Matching the DNA end better, TRBJ2-7 makes the J call doubtful. Germline-derived CDR1 and CDR2 are GTSNPN and SVGIG (reference sequence). This CDR3 spans 14 amino acids. CDR3 sequence: CAWSNGRGSYEQYF. Written as DNA, the CDR3 is TGTGCCTGGAGTAACGGGAGGGGCTCCTACGAGCAGTACTTC.